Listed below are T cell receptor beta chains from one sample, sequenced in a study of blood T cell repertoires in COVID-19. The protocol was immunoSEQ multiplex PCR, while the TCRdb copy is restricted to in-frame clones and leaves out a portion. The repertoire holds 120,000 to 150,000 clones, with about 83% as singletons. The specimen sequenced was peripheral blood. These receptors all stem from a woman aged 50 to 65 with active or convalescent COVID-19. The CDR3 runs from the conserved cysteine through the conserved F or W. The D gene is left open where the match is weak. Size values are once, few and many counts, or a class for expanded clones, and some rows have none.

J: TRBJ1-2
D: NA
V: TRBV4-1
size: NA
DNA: TGCGCCAGCAGCCATCCGGGACAAAATGGCTACACCTTC
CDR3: CASSHPGQNGYTF

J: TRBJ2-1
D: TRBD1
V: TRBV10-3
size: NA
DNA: TGTGCCATGGGACAGGTGATCAATGAGCAGTTCTTC
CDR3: CAMGQVINEQFF

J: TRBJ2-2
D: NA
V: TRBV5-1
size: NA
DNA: TGCGCCAGCAGCTCCTTTTCTGACACCGGGGAGCTGTTTTTT
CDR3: CASSSFSDTGELFF

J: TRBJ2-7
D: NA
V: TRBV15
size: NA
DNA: TGTGCCACCAGCAGAGCGCGGGCTAGCCTAACCTACGAGCAGTACTTC
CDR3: CATSRARASLTYEQYF

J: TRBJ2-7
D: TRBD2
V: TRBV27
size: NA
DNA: TGTGCCAGCAGTTGGACTAGCGGGAGGGCGGGTGAGCAGTACTTC
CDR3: CASSWTSGRAGEQYF

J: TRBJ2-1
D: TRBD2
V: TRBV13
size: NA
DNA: TGTGCCAGCAGCTTTGGGGTAGCGGGGGGGCCCGAGCAGTTCTTC
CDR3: CASSFGVAGGPEQFF

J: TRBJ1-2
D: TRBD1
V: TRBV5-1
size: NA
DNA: TGCGCCAGCAGCTCTACCCTGGGGACAGGGGGATATGGCTACACCTTC
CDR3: CASSSTLGTGGYGYTF

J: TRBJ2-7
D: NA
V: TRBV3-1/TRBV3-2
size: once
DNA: TGTGCCAGCAGCCTGACAGATCCTACGCGGGGGCAGTACTTC
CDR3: CASSLTDPTRGQYF

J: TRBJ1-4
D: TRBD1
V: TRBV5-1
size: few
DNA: TGCGCCAGCAGCTCGGGGACAGTGGGGGAAAAACTGTTTTTT
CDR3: CASSSGTVGEKLFF

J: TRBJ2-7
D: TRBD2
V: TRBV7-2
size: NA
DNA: TGTGCCAGCAGCCCAGGGACTAGCGGGAGTCGCGAGCAGTACTTC
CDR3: CASSPGTSGSREQYF

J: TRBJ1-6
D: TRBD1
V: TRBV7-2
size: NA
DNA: TGTGCCAGCAGCTTAGCGACAGGGAATCTTGACTCCCTCCACTTT
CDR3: CASSLATGNLDSLHF

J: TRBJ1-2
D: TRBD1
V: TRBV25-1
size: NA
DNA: TGTGCCAGCAGTGCCTTCACCACCGACAGGGTCTATGGCTACACCTTC
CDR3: CASSAFTTDRVYGYTF

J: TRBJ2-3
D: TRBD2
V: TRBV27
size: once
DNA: TGTGCCAGCAGTTCTGTGTCTAGCGGGGCGCTTATAACAGATACGCAGTATTTT
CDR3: CASSSVSSGALITDTQYF

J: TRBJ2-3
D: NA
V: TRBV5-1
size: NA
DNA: TGCGCCAGCAGGGTGGGAGCAACAGATACGCAGTATTTT
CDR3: CASRVGATDTQYF

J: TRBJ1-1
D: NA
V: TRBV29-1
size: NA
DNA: TGCAGCGGAAACAGGGTTGGTGAAGCTTTCTTT
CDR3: CSGNRVGEAFF

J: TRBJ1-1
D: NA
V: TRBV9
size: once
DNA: TGTGCCAGCAGCGTATCGGGGGCTGAAGCTTTCTTT
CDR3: CASSVSGAEAFF

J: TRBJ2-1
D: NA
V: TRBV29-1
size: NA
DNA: TGCAGCGTTGCTACTAGCCCCTACAATGAGCAGTTCTTC
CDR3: CSVATSPYNEQFF

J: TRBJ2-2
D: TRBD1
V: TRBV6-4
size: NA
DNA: TGTGCCAGCAGGAAGACAGGGGGGAACACCGGGGAGCTGTTTTTT
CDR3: CASRKTGGNTGELFF

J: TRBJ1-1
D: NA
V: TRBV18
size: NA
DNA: TGTGCCAGCTCAGAGGGCTGGAATACTGAAGCTTTCTTT
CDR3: CASSEGWNTEAFF

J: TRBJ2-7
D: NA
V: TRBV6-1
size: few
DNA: TGTGCCAGCAGTGAACTAGACAGGAACTACGAGCAGTACTTC
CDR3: CASSELDRNYEQYF

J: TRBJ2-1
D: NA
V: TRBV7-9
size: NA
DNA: TGTGCCAGCCAGTATCTCCTCAATGAGCAGTTCTTC
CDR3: CASQYLLNEQFF

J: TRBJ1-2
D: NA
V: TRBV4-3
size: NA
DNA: TGCGCCAGCAGCCAAGACAGGGGAATGAACTTGGGCTACACCTTC
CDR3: CASSQDRGMNLGYTF

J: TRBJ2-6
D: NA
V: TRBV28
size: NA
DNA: TGTGCCAGCAGCCGCAAAACTCGACAGACTCGGCGGTCGGGGGCCAACGTCCTGACTTTC
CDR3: CASSRKTRQTRRSGANVLTF

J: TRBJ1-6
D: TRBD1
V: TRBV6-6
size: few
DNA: TGTGCCAGCAGTCCTAGACAGGGTGTAAATTCACCCCTCCACTTT
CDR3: CASSPRQGVNSPLHF

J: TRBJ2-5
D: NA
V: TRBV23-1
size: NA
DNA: TGCGCCAGCAGTCAAACTCGGGGGGCCGCGGAGGGAGAGACCCAGTACTTC
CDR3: CASSQTRGAAEGETQYF

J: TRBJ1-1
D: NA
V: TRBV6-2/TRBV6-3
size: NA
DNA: TGTGCCAGCAGCCCTGAACCTGGGGGGAATACTGAAGCTTTCTTT
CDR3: CASSPEPGGNTEAFF

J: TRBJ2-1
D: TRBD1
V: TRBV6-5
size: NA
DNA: TGTGCCAGCGGGGGACGGGACAGCTACAATGAGCAGTTCTTC
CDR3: CASGGRDSYNEQFF

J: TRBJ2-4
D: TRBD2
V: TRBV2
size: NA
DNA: TGTGCCAGCACCGAGGAGCTAGCGGGGACTAAAAACATTCAGTACTTC
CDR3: CASTEELAGTKNIQYF

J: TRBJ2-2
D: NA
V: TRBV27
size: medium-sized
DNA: TGTGCCAGCAGACTAGAGGACGGGGTGGGCACCGGGGAGCTGTTTTTT
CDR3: CASRLEDGVGTGELFF

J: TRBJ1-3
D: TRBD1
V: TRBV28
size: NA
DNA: TGTGCCAGCGGGTCCCTGACAGGGATGAACACCATATATTTT
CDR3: CASGSLTGMNTIYF

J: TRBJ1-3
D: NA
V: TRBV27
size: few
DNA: TGTGCCAGCAGTCCTACAGGGCTCTCTGGAAACACCATATATTTT
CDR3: CASSPTGLSGNTIYF

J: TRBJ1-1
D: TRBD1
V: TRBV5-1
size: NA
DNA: TGCGCCAGCAGCCCGACAGGGGAGGATGAAGCTTTCTTT
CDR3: CASSPTGEDEAFF

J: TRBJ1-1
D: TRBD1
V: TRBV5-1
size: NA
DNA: TGCGCCAGCAGCCCTGACAGGGAGGAAGCTTTCTTT
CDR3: CASSPDREEAFF

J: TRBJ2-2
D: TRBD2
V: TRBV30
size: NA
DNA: TGTGCCTGGAGTCAAAGCGGGAGTCTAAACACCGGGGAGCTGTTTTTT
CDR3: CAWSQSGSLNTGELFF

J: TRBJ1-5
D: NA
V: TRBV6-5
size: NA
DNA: TGTGCCAGCAGTCCTACACCGGGTGGCAATCAGCCCCAGCATTTT
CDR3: CASSPTPGGNQPQHF

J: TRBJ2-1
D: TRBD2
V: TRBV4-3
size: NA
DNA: TGCGCCAGCAGCCAAGATTTTGGGACTAGCGGGATTTTTGAGCAGTTCTTC
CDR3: CASSQDFGTSGIFEQFF

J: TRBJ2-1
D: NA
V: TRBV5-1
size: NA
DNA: TGCGCCAGCAGCCTGGAGAGGGTTGACTACAATGAGCAGTTCTTC
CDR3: CASSLERVDYNEQFF

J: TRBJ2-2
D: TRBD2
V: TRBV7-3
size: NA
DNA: TGTGCCAGCAGCTTAACGGGACTAGCGGGAGTCGGGGAGCTGTTTTTT
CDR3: CASSLTGLAGVGELFF

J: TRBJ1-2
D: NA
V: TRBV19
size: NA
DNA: TGTGCCAGTAGCATCGGGGGAGGAATCTATGGCTACACCTTC
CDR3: CASSIGGGIYGYTF

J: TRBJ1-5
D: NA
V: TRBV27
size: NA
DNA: TGTGCCAGCAAGCGGGGTGTAGATCAGCCCCAGCATTTT
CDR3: CASKRGVDQPQHF

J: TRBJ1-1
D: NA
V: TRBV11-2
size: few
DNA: TGTGCCAGCAGCTTAATGAGGATGAACACTGAAGCTTTCTTT
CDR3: CASSLMRMNTEAFF

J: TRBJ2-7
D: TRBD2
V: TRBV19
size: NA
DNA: TGTGCCAGTAGTCGAGCCCTAGCGGGGAGCTCCTACGAGCAGTACTTC
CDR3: CASSRALAGSSYEQYF

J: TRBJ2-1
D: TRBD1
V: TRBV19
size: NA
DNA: TGTGCCAGTAGGGGGACAGCGCGCAATGAGCAGTTCTTC
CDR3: CASRGTARNEQFF

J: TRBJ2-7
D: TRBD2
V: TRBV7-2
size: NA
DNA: TGTGCCAGCAGCTTAGCAGGGGGACTAGCTTCCTACGAGCAGTACTTC
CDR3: CASSLAGGLASYEQYF

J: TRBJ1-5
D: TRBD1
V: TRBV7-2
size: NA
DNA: TGTGCCAGCAGCTTAGAGGACAGGAACAATCAGCCCCAGCATTTT
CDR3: CASSLEDRNNQPQHF